These 17 T cell receptor beta chains were all obtained from the same sample, sequenced in a study of T cell responses to AZD1222 COVID-19 vaccine. Assay used: immunoSEQ multiplex PCR; TCRdb lists only in-frame clones, some missing. The data contain about 140,000 clones, over 75% of them singletons. The source was peripheral blood, collected on day 0 of AZD1222 vaccination. The receptors here all came from an adult in good health.

V usage is TRBV12-3 or TRBV12-4 and J usage is TRBJ1-1; D unclear. Trimming removed 3 bases from V and 3 bases from J, with 8 bases in between. The CDR3 runs 13 residues. CDR3 loop: CASSFQDYTEAFF. CDR3 coding DNA: TGTGCCAGCAGTTTCCAGGATTACACTGAAGCTTTCTTT.

V usage is TRBV28 and J usage is TRBJ1-2; D remains ambiguous. CDR1 is MDHEN and CDR2 is SYDVKM in the germline V gene. Trimming left V 6 bases short and J 5 bases short, with 19 bases between. The CDR3 is 15 amino acids. The DNA for the CDR3 is TGTGCCAGCAGCCCCTTACCGGCAGACTTATATGGCTACACCTTC. Translation gives CASSPLPADLYGYTF.

This chain links TRBV4-1 with TRBJ2-1; 13 bases map to TRBD2. V was clipped by 4 bases and J by 7 bases; unmatched bases: 10. Germline V gene data show CDR1 as MGHRA and CDR2 as YSYEKL. The CDR3 extends over 17 amino acids. CDR3 DNA sequence: TGCGCCAGCAGCCCCGGGCTACTAGCGGGGGGGCGGAATGAGCAGTTCTTC. Its protein product is CASSPGLLAGGRNEQFF.

The V and J genes are TRBV6-4 and TRBJ1-1, with TRBD1 identical over 8 bases. The CDR3 length is 14 residues. The junction had 13 bases not matched to a gene; V was cut back by 5 bases and J by 11 bases. Germline V CDR1 and CDR2: MRHNA, SNTAGT. The chain's CDR3 is CASSPPYGQGSAFF. CDR3 DNA sequence: TGTGCCAGCAGTCCCCCTTACGGACAGGGATCGGCTTTCTTT.

The chain couples TRBV7-6 to TRBJ1-2; D gene unclear. The length of the CDR3 is 14 residues. Germline V lookup: CDR1 SGHVS, CDR2 FNYEAQ. The ends were cut back, 6 bases at V and 2 bases at J, with 13 bases in the middle. The chain's CDR3 is CASSPRDTNYGYTF. The CDR3 DNA reads TGTGCCAGCAGTCCTAGGGATACGAACTATGGCTACACCTTC.

The chain uses TRBV7-9 and TRBJ1-5, with D tentatively TRBD1 (5 bases). The CDR3 spans 14 residues. From germline, CDR1 is SEHNR and CDR2 FQNEAQ (reference sequence). V dropped 4 bases and J dropped 7 bases, with 14 bases sitting between them. The CDR3 coding sequence is TGTGCCAGCAGCTCGCCGGGACTGGACCAGCCCCAGCATTTT. This encodes CASSSPGLDQPQHF.

The J gene is TRBJ2-1, the V gene TRBV25-1, with no clear D. The CDR3 contains 14 residues. V shed 1 base and J shed 6 bases, with 10 bases lying between them. Germline CDR1 reads MGHDK; CDR2 reads SYGVNS. CDR3 nucleotides: TGTGCCAGCAGTGAATTAGGTAGCCCCAATGAGCAGTTCTTC. Its protein is CASSELGSPNEQFF.

The table lists this clone with a few counts. The CDR3 DNA reads as TGTGCCAGCAGTCCAGCCCCGAGGGCTAATGAAAAACTGTTTTTT. Translated, it gives CASSPAPRANEKLFF. The chain links TRBV6-5 to TRBJ1-4; D is ambiguous. The germline V and J ends were trimmed by 5 bases and 3 bases, with 13 bases remaining between them. Germline CDR1 and CDR2: MNHEY and SVGAGI. The length of the CDR3 is 15 residues.

This clone has a single count. The rearrangement joins TRBV7-6 to TRBJ1-3; D remains unclear. Germline lookup yields CDR1 SGHVS and CDR2 FNYEAQ. CDR3 size: 15 residues. Between the trimmed V and J ends, which lost 5 bases and 0 bases, there was a span of 11 bases. For the CDR3, the DNA is TGTGCCAGCAGCCGCGGACCGGGCTCTGGAAACACCATATATTTT. It translates to CASSRGPGSGNTIYF.

The chain combines TRBV5-4 with TRBJ2-6; D unresolved. V lost 4 bases, J lost 0 bases, and 8 bases lay in between. Germline V gene lookup returns CDR1 SGHNT and CDR2 YYREEE (reference sequence). There are 15 residues in the CDR3. The CDR3 nucleotides read TGTGCCAGCAGCCCGCAAGGCTCTGGGGCCAACGTCCTGACTTTC. Residues: CASSPQGSGANVLTF.

In nucleotides, the CDR3 is TGTGCCAGCAGTTCCGGACTAGCGGGGAGTCTGGGGCAGTATTTT. This translates into CASSSGLAGSLGQYF. The rearrangement uses TRBV6-5 and TRBJ2-3; TRBD2 matches 12 bases. V lost 4 bases and J lost 11; bases outside the gene matches: 10. Germline CDR1 is MNHEY and CDR2 is SVGAGI. CDR3 length: 15 residues.

The V call is TRBV2, the J call TRBJ2-4; 14 bases line up with TRBD2. CDR3 length: 19 residues. V was clipped by 4 bases and J by 7 bases; unmatched bases: 15. Germline V gives CDR1 SNHLY, CDR2 FYNNEI. The CDR3 reads CASSVAPPGLAGAGNIQYF. In DNA, the CDR3 is TGTGCCAGCAGTGTAGCCCCCCCGGGACTAGCGGGGGCCGGGAACATTCAGTACTTC.

The rearrangement links TRBV7-2 to TRBJ1-1; D is uncertain. Trimming stripped 5 bases from V and 0 bases from J, with 13 bases between. The CDR3 has 15 residues. The germline CDR1 and CDR2 sequences are SGHTA and FQGNSA. The CDR3 loop reads CASSGRGRMNTEAFF. The CDR3 nucleotides read TGTGCCAGCAGCGGGCGAGGACGGATGAACACTGAAGCTTTCTTT.

The V call is TRBV6-5, the J call TRBJ1-4; D call uncertain. CDR3 length: 15 amino acids. The V gene lost 2 bases and the J gene lost 3 bases, with 10 bases spanning the gap. Germline V gene sequence: CDR1 MNHEY, CDR2 SVGAGI. The CDR3 sequence is CASSYRLRSNEKLFF. CDR3 DNA sequence: TGTGCCAGCAGTTACCGGTTAAGATCTAATGAAAAACTGTTTTTT.

The rearrangement links TRBV5-1 to TRBJ2-3; TRBD1 agrees at 10 bases. This CDR3 is 15 amino acids long. With 4 bases clipped from V and 3 bases from J, the junction kept 5 bases outside the gene matches. Germline CDR1 reads SGHRS; CDR2 reads YFSETQ. The CDR3 nucleotides read TGCGCCAGCAGCGGGACAGGGGCAAGGACAGATACGCAGTATTTT. This translates into CASSGTGARTDTQYF.

This chain connects TRBV28 to TRBJ1-4; the D gene is possibly TRBD1 (6 bases). The CDR3 covers 17 residues. V gave up 5 bases and J gave up 0 bases, with 16 bases separating them. Germline lookup yields CDR1 MDHEN and CDR2 SYDVKM. CDR3 sequence (DNA): TGTGCCAGCAGTGTGACCCCGGGGGCACCAACTAATGAAAAACTGTTTTTT. Amino acids: CASSVTPGAPTNEKLFF.

V and J are TRBV5-6 and TRBJ1-1; D is unclear. Trimming stripped 3 bases from V and 7 bases from J, with 7 bases between. Germline assignment: CDR1 SGHDT and CDR2 YYEEEE. CDR3 length: 11 residues. The CDR3 DNA reads TGTGCCAGCAGCTCGGGTTTTGAAGCTTTCTTT. This codes for CASSSGFEAFF.